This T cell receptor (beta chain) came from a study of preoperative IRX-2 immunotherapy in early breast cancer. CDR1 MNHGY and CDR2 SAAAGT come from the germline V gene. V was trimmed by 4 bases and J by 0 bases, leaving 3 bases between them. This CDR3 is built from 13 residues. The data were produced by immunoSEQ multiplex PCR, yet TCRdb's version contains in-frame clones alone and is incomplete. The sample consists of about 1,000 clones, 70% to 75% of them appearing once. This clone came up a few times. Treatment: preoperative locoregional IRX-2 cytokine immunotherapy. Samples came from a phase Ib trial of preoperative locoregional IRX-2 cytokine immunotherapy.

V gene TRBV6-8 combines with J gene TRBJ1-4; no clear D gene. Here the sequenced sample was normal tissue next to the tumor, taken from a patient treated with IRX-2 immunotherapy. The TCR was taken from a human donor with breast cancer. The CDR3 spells CASSSTTNEKLFF. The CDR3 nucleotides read TGTGCCAGCAGTTCGACAACTAATGAAAAACTGTTTTTT.